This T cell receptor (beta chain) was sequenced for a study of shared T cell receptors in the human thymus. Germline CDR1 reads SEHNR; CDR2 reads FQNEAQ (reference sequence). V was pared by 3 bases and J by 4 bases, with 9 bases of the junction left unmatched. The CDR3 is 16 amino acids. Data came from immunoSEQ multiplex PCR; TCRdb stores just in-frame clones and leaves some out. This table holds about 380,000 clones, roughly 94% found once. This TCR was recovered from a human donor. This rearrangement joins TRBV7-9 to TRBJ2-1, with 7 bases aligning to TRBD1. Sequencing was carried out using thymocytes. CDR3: CASSLLGTVGYNEQFF. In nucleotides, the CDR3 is TGTGCCAGCAGCTTGTTAGGGACAGTGGGGTACAATGAGCAGTTCTTC.